This T cell receptor beta chain was identified in a study of cytomegalovirus exposure and HLA in healthy donors. Study-wide points: Later analysis reportedly placed an Asian-associated ancestry cluster below the approximately 730-donor mean in N-insertions.

The PCR had 60 Vbeta and 13 Jbeta primers. Clones were read by immunoSEQ multiplex PCR, and TCRdb kept only the in-frame ones, dropping some. The sample records some 200,000 clones, more than 65% being singletons. Looked up from germline, CDR1 is SEHNR and CDR2 is FQNEAQ (reference sequence). This CDR3 is 17 amino acids long. With regard to this clone: Antigen specificity is unknown.

The specimen sequenced was PBMCs. This receptor was identified in a man between 50 and 59 years old in good health and CMV-seronegative. This rearrangement joins TRBV7-9 to TRBJ2-5, with D possibly being TRBD1 (6 bases). The end of the DNA is better explained by TRBJ2-7, so the J call may be wrong. CDR3 protein: CASSTRPTRTVSLEQYF. DNA of the CDR3: TGTGCCAGCAGCACACGCCCCACGAGGACAGTCTCCCTCGAGCAGTACTTC.